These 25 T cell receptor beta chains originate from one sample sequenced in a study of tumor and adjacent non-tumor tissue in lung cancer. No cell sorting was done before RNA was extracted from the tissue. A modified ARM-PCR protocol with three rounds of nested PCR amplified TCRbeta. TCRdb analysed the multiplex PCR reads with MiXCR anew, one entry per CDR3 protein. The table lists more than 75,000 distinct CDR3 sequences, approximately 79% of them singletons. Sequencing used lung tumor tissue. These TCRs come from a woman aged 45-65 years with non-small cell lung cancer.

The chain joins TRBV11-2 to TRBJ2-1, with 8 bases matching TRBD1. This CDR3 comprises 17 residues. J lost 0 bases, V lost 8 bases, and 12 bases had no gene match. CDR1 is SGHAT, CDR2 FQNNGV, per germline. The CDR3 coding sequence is TGTGCCAGCTCCCCAGGGGGCGAGGGAAGCTCCTACAATGAGCAGTTCTTC. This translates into CASSPGGEGSSYNEQFF.

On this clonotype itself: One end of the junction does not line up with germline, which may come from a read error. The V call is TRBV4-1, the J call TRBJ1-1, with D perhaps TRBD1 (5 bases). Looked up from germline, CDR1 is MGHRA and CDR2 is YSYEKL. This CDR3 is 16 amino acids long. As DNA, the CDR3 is TGTGCCAGCAGCCAAGATTTGTACAGGTGGTACACTGAAGCTTTCTTT. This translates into CASSQDLYRWYTEAFF.

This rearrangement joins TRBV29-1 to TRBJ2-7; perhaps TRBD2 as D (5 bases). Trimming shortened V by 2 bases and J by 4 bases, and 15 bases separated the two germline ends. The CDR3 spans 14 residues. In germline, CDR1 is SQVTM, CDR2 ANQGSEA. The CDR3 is CSVELTAGTYEQYF. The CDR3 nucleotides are TGCAGCGTTGAACTAACGGCGGGCACATACGAGCAGTACTTC.

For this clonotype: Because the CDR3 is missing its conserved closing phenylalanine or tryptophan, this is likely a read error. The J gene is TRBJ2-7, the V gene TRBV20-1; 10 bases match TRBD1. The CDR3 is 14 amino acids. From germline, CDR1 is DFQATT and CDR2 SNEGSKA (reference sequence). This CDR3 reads CSVRAMDRGNEQYI. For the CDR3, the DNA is TGCAGTGTTAGAGCAATGGACAGGGGGAACGAGCAGTACATC.

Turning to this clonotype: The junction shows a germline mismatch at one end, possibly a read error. This CDR3 reads CAGSYSRGRTYEQYF. The DNA for the CDR3 is TGTGCCGGCAGTTACTCGAGGGGCAGAACCTACGAGCAGTACTTC. The chain carries TRBV6-6 and TRBJ2-7; D might be TRBD1 or TRBD2, each matching 5 bases. CDR3 size: 15 residues. Germline V gene sequence: CDR1 MNHNY, CDR2 SVGAGI (reference sequence).

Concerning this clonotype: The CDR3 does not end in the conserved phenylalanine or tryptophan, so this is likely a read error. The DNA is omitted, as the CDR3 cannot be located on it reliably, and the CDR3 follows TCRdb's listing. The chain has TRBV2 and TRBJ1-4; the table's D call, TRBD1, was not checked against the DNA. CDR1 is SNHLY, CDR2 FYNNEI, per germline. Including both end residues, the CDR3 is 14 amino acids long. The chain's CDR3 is CASTKAPTLEKLSY.

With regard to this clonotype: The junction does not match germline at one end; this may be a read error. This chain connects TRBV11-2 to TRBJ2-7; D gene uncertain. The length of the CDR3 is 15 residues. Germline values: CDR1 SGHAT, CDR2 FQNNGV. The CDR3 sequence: CSSNLSPSPSYEQYF. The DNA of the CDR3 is TGTTCCAGCAACTTGTCTCCGAGTCCCTCCTACGAGCAGTACTTC. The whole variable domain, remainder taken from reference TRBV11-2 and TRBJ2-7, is EAGVAQSPRYKIIEKRQSVAFWCNPISGHATLYWYQQILGQGPKLLIQFQNNGVVDDSQLPKDRFSAERLKGVDSTLKIQPAKLEDSAVYLCSSNLSPSPSYEQYFGPGTRLTVT.

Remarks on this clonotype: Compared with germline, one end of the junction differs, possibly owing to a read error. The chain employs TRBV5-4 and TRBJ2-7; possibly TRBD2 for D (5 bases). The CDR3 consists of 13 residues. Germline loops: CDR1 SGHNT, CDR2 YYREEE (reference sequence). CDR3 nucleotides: TGTACCAGCAGCTTGGCCGCTGGAGGCGAGCAATACTTC. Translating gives CTSSLAAGGEQYF.

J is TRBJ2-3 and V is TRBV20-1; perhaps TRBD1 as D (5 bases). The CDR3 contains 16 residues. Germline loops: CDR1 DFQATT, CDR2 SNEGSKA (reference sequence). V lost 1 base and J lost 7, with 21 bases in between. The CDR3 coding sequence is TGCAGTGCTAGAGCCTCCCAGGGTAGTATGGTATATACGCAGTATTTT. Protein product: CSARASQGSMVYTQYF.

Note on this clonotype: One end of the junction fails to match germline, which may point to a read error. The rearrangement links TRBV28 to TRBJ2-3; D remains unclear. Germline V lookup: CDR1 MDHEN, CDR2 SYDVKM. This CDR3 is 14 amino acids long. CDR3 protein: CAISLPVITDMQYF. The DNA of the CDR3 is TGTGCCATCAGCCTTCCGGTTATCACAGATATGCAGTATTTT.

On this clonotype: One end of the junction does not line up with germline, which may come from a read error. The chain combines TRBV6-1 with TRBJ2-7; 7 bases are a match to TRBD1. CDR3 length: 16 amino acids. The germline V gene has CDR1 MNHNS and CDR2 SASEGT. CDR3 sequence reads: CASSQAGQAESYEQYF. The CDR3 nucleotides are TGTGCCAGCAGTCAAGCAGGACAGGCTGAGTCCTACGAGCAGTACTTC.

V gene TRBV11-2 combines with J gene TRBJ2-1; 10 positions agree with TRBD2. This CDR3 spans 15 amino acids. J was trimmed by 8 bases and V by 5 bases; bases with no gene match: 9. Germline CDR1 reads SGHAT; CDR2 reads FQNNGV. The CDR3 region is CASSLIAGGEDEQFF. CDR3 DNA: TGTGCCAGCAGCCTTATAGCGGGAGGAGAAGATGAGCAGTTCTTC.

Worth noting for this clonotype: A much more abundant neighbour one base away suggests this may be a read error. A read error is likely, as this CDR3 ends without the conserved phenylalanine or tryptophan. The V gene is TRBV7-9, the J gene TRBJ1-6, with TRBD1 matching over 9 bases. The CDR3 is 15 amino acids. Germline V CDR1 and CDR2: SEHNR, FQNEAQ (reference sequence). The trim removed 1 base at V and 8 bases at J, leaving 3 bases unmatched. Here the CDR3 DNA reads TGTGCCAGCAGCTTAGGGGACAGGGTTGATTCACCCCTCCACATT. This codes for CASSLGDRVDSPLHI.

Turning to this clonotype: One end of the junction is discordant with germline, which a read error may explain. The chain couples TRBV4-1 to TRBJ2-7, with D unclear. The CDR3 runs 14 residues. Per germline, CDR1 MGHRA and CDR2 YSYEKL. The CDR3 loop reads CAGSEGMLTYEQYF. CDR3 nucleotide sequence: TGCGCCGGCAGCGAAGGGATGCTTACCTACGAGCAGTACTTC.

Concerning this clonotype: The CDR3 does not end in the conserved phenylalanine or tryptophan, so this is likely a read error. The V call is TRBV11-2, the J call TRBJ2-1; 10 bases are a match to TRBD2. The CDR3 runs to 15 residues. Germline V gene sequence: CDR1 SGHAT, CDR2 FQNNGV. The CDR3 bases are TGTGGCAGTAGCTTTATAGCGGGAGGAGACAATGAGCAGTTCATC. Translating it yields CGSSFIAGGDNEQFI.

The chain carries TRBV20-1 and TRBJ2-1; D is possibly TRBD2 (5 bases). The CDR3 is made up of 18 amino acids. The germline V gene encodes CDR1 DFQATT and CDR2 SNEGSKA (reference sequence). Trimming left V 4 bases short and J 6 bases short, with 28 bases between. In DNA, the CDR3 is TGCAGTGCTACAGATGGTATTAGTGGGAGAACGTGGGGCAATGAGCAGTTCTTC. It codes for CSATDGISGRTWGNEQFF.

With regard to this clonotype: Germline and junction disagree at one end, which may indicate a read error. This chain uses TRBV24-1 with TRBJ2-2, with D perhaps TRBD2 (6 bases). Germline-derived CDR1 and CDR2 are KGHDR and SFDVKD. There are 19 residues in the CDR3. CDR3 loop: CATSDFGTGLWKNTGELFF. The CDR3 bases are TGTGCCACTAGTGATTTTGGCACGGGACTGTGGAAGAACACCGGGGAGCTGTTTTTT.

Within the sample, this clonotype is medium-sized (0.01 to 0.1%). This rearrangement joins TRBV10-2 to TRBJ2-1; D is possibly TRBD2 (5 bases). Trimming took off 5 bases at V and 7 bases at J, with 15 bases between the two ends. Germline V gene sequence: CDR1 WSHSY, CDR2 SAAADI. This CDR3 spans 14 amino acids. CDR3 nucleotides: TGCGCCAGCAGTTCGAGCGGACGGGGAAATGAGCAGTTCTTC. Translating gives CASSSSGRGNEQFF.

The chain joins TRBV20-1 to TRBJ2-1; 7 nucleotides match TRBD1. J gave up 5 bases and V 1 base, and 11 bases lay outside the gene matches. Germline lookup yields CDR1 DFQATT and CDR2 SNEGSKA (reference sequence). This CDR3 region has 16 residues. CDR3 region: CSARADSRGSNNEQFF. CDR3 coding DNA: TGCAGTGCTAGAGCCGACTCCAGGGGGAGTAACAATGAGCAGTTCTTC.

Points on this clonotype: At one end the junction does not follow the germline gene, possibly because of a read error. The CDR3 here is CACSQGTARGIYNEQFF. The CDR3 bases are TGCGCCTGCAGCCAAGGCACAGCGAGGGGGATCTACAATGAGCAGTTCTTC. The chain is built from TRBV14 and TRBJ2-1; weak D call: TRBD1 (6 bases). Germline CDR1 reads SGHDN; CDR2 reads FVKESK. The CDR3 covers 17 residues. Full variable domain (missing parts from reference TRBV14 and TRBJ2-1): EAGVTQFPSHSVIEKGQTVTLRCDPISGHDNLYWYRRVMGKEIKFLLHFVKESKQDESGMPNNRFLAERTGGTYSTLKVQPAELEDSGVYFCACSQGTARGIYNEQFFGPGTRLTVL.

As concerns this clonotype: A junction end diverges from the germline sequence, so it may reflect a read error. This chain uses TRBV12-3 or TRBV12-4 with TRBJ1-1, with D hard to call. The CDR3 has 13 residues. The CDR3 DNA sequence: TGCGCCGGCAGTTTAGGGTCGAACACTGAAGCTTTCTTT. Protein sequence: CAGSLGSNTEAFF.

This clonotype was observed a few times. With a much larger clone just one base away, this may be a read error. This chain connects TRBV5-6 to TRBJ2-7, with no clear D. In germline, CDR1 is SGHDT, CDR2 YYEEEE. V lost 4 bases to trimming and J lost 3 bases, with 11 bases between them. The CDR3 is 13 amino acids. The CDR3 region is CASSDWLIYEQYF. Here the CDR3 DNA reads TGTGCCAGCAGCGACTGGCTTATCTACGAGCAGTACTTC.

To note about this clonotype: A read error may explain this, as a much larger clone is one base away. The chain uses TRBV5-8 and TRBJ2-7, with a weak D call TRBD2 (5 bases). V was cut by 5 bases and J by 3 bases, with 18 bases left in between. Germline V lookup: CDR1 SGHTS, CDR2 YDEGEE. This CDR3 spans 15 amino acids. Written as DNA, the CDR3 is TGTGCCAGCAGAAATCAGGACGGACTTTACTACGAGCAGTACTTC. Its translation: CASRNQDGLYYEQYF.

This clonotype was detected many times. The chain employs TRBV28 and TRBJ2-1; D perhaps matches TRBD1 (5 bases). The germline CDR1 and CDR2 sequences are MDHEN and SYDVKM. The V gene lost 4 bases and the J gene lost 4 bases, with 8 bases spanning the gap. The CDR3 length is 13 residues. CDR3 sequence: CASSYDRYNEQFF. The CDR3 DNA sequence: TGTGCCAGCAGTTACGACAGATACAATGAGCAGTTCTTC. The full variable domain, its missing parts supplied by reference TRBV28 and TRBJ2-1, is DVKVTQSSRYLVKRTGEKVFLECVQDMDHENMFWYRQDPGLGLRLIYFSYDVKMKEKGDIPEGYSVSREKKERFSLILESASTNQTSMYLCASSYDRYNEQFFGPGTRLTVL.

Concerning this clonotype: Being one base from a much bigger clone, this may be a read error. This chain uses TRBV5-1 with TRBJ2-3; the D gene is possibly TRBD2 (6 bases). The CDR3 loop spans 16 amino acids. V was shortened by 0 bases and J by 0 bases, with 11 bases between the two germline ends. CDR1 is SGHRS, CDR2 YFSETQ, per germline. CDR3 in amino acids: CASSLDWGTSTDTQYF. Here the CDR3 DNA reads TGCGCCAGCAGCTTGGATTGGGGGACTAGCACAGATACGCAGTATTTT.